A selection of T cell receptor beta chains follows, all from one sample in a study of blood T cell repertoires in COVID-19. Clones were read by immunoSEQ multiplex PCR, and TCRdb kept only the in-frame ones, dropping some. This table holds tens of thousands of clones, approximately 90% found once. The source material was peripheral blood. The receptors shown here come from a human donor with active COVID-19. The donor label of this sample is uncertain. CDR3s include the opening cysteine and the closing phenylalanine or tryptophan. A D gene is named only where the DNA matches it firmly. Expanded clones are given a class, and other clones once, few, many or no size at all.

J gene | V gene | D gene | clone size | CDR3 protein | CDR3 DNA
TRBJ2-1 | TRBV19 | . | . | CASTSGGLSYNEQFF | TGTGCCAGTACCTCTGGGGGCCTCTCCTACAATGAGCAGTTCTTC
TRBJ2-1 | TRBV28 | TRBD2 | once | CASSSLAGGSYNEQFF | TGTGCCAGCAGTTCACTAGCGGGAGGATCATACAATGAGCAGTTCTTC
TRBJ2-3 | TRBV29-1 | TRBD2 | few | CSPQVAGGPGGPDTQYF | TGCAGCCCCCAGGTAGCGGGGGGCCCCGGAGGGCCAGATACGCAGTATTTT
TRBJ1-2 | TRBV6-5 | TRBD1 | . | CASSYRDRGTYGYTF | TGTGCCAGCAGTTACCGGGACAGGGGTACCTATGGCTACACCTTC
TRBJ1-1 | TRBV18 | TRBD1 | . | CASSPGDRGAFF | TGTGCCAGCTCACCAGGGGACAGGGGAGCTTTCTTT
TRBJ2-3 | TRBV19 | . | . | CASTKRDYTDTQYF | TGTGCCAGTACCAAACGCGACTACACAGATACGCAGTATTTT
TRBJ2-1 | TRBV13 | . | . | CASSLVGESGNEQFF | TGTGCCAGCAGCTTAGTGGGAGAGTCAGGCAATGAGCAGTTCTTC
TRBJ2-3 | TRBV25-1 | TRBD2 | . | CASSGAGDADTQYF | TGTGCCAGCAGTGGAGCGGGGGATGCAGATACGCAGTATTTT
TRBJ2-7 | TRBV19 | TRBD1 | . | CAVRDRGLGEQYF | TGTGCCGTCCGGGACAGGGGGTTGGGCGAGCAGTACTTC
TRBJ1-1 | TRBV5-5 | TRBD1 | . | CASSPSSDRVNTEAFF | TGTGCCAGCAGCCCAAGTTCGGACAGGGTGAACACTGAAGCTTTCTTT
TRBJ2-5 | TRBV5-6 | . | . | CASSLQGWLETQYF | TGTGCCAGCAGCCTCCAGGGGTGGTTGGAGACCCAGTACTTC
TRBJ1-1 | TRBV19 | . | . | CASSAGPMNTEAFF | TGTGCCAGTAGTGCGGGGCCGATGAACACTGAAGCTTTCTTT
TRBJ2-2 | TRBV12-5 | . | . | CASGLGTRGTGELFF | TGTGCTAGTGGTTTGGGTACTAGAGGGACCGGGGAGCTGTTTTTT
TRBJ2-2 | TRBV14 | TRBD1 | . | CASSPRGRPPANTGELFF | TGTGCCAGCAGCCCCAGGGGGCGGCCCCCTGCGAACACCGGGGAGCTGTTTTTT
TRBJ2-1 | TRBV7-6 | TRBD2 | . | CASSEGTSGSYNEQFF | TGTGCCAGCAGCGAGGGGACTAGCGGGAGTTATAATGAGCAGTTCTTC
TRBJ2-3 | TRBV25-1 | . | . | CASSEDADPRGDTQYF | TGTGCCAGCAGTGAAGACGCCGACCCTCGGGGTGATACGCAGTATTTT
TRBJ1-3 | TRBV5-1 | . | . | CASSLGENRNTIYF | TGCGCCAGCAGCTTGGGAGAAAATAGAAACACCATATATTTT